What follows is one T cell receptor beta chain and its context. From germline, CDR1 is LGHDT and CDR2 YNNKEL (reference sequence). CDR3 length equals 13 residues. V was cut by 0 bases and J by 5 bases, with 5 bases left in between. This sample is drawn from a study of blood T cell repertoires in COVID-19. Study-wide background: The United States, Italy and Spain were the sources of the acute and convalescent COVID-19 samples. Nucleic acid was either cDNA or gDNA, and it came from T cells, B-cell-depleted T cells, or PBMCs.

Original analysis: It was from reference gene primer amplification that nucleated cell counts were estimated. Only in-frame clones appear in the TCRdb table, and some are missing; sequencing was by immunoSEQ multiplex PCR. Clone size and V and J calls were adopted from that table, with D and trimming inferred from the DNA. This table holds roughly 200,000 clones, around four fifths found once. The receptor's source is a human donor in a cohort sampled during active COVID-19. The specimen sequenced was peripheral blood. The chain recombines TRBV3-1 (or the pseudogene TRBV3-2) with TRBJ1-5; tentatively, D is TRBD1 (5 bases). CDR3 loop: CASSQDRDQPQHF. CDR3 DNA: TGTGCCAGCAGCCAAGACAGGGATCAGCCCCAGCATTTT.